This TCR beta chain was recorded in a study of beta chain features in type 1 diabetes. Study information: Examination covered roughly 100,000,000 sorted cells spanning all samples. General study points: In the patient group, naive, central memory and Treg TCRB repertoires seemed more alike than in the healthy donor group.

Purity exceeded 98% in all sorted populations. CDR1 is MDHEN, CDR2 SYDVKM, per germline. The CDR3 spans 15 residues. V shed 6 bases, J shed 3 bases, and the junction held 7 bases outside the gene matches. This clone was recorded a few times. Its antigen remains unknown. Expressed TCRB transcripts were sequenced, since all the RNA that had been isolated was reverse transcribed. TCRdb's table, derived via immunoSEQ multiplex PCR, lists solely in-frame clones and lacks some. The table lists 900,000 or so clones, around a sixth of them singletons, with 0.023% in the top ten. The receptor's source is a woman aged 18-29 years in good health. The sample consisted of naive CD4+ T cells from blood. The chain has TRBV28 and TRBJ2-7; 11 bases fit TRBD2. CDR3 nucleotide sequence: TGTGCCAGCAGCCGCCGACTAGCGGGAATCTACGAGCAGTACTTC. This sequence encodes CASSRRLAGIYEQYF.